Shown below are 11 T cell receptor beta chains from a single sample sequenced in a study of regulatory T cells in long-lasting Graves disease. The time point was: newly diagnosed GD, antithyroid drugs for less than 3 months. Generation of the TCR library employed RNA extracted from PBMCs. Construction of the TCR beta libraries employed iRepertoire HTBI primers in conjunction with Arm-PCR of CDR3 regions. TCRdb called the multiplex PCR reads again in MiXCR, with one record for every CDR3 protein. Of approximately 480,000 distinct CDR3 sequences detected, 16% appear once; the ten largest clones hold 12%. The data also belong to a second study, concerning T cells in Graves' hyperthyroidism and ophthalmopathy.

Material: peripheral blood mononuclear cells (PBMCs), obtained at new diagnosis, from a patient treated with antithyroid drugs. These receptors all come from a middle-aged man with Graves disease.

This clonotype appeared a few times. The CDR3 sequence is CATSDGVQATNEKLFF. The CDR3 region has the DNA TGTGCCACCAGTGATGGGGTCCAGGCAACTAATGAAAAACTGTTTTTT. The chain carries TRBV24-1 and TRBJ1-4; D not resolved. Germline V gene sequence: CDR1 KGHDR, CDR2 SFDVKD. V dropped 3 bases and J dropped 0 bases, with 10 bases sitting between them. The CDR3 runs 16 residues.

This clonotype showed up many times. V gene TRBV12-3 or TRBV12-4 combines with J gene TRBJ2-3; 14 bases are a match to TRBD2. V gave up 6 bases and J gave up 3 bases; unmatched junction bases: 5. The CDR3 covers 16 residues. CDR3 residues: CASRMGLAGVTDTQYF. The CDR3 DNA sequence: TGTGCCAGCAGAATGGGACTAGCGGGAGTAACAGATACGCAGTATTTT.

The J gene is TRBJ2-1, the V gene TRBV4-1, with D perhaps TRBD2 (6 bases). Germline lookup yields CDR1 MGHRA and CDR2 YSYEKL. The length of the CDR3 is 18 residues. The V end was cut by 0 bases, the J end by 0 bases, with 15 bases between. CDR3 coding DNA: TGCGCCAGCAGCCAAGACCCCATAGCGGAGAGCTCCTACAATGAGCAGTTCTTC. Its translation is CASSQDPIAESSYNEQFF.

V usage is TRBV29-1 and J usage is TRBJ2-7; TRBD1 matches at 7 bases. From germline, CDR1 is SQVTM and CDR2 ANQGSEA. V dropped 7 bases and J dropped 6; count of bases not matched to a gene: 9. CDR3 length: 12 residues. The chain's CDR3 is CSATGTRSEQYF. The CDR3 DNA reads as TGCAGCGCGACAGGGACCCGGTCCGAGCAGTACTTC.

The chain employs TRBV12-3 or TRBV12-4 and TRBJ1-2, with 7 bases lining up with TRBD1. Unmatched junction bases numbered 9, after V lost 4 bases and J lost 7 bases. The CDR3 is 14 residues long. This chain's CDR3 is CASSWQTGIPGYTF. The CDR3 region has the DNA TGTGCCAGCAGTTGGCAGACAGGGATCCCTGGCTACACCTTC.

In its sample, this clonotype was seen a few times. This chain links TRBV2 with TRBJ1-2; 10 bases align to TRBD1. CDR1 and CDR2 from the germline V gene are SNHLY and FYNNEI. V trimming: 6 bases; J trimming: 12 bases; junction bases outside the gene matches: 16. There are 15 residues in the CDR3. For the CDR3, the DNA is TGTGCCAGCAGGAGCGCTCCTGTGACAGGGGGCGAAGACACCTTC. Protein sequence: CASRSAPVTGGEDTF.

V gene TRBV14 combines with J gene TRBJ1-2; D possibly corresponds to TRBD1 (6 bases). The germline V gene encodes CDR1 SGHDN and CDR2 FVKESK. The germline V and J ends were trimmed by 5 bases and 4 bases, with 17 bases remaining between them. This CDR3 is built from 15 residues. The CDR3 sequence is CASSVDSIALYGYTF. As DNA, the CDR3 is TGTGCCAGCAGCGTGGACAGTATCGCCCTCTATGGCTACACCTTC.

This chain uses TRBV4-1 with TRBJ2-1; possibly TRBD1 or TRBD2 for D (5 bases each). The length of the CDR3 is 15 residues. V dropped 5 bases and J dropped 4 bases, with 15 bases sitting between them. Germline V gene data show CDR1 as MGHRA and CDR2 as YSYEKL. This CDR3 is CASSTPGRQYNEQFF. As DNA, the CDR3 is TGCGCCAGCAGCACACCGGGACGGCAGTACAATGAGCAGTTCTTC.

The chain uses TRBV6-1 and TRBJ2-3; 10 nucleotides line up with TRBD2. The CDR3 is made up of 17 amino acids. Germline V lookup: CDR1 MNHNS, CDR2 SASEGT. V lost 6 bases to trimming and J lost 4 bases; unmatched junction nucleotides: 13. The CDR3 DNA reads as TGTGCCAGCAGCCTGAGCGGAGCGGGAGGGTTGTCAGATACGCAGTATTTT. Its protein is CASSLSGAGGLSDTQYF.

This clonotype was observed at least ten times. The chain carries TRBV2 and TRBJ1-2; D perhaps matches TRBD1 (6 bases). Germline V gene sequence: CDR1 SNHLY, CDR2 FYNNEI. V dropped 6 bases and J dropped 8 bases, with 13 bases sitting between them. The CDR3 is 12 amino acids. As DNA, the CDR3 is TGTGCCAGCAGCTACAGGGTCGAGGGCTACACCTTC. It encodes CASSYRVEGYTF.

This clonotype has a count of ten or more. As DNA, the CDR3 is TGCAGTGCCCCCGGGGTGGCCTACGAGCAGTACTTC. Its translation: CSAPGVAYEQYF. This sequence joins TRBV20-1 and TRBJ2-7, with D perhaps TRBD2 (5 bases). In germline, CDR1 is DFQATT, CDR2 SNEGSKA (reference sequence). The CDR3 is made up of 12 amino acids. V was trimmed by 6 bases and J by 2 bases, leaving 11 bases between them.